A selection of T cell receptor beta chains follows, all from one sample in a study of response to subunit inactivated influenza vaccine. Using its own MiXCR run on the RT-PCR reads, TCRdb lists one record per CDR3 protein. The sample holds roughly 790,000 distinct CDR3 sequences; approximately 22% are singletons and the top ten take approximately 10%. The starting material was PBMCs from blood, obtained roughly 5 days after vaccination. Source of these receptors: a man aged 50 to 60 who received an inactivated influenza vaccine. Both conserved end residues are part of each CDR3. A D gene is named only where the DNA matches it firmly. Only part of the rows carry a size: once, few, many, or a class if the clone is expanded.

>-|TRBD1|TRBV2|TRBJ2-1
TGTGCCAGCAGTGATCTTTCAGGGGGCAATGAGCAGTTCTTC
CASSDLSGGNEQFF
>-|-|TRBV20-1|TRBJ2-2
TGCAGTGCTAGTGAAACCTACGCCGGGGAGCTGTTTTTT
CSASETYAGELFF
>many|TRBD2|TRBV12-3/TRBV12-4|TRBJ2-1
TGTGCCAGCAGTTTTTCTAGCGGTTACAATGAGCAGTTCTTC
CASSFSSGYNEQFF
>few|-|TRBV7-6|TRBJ2-1
TGTGCCAGCAGCTGGACCGGGACTTCGGCTATCAATGAGCAGTTCTTC
CASSWTGTSAINEQFF
>-|-|TRBV28|TRBJ2-7
TGTGCCAGCAGTTTATATTCGGGCTACTCGGGCTCCTACGAGCAGTACTTC
CASSLYSGYSGSYEQYF
>few|-|TRBV15|TRBJ2-1
TGTGCCACCAGCAGTGGAACCTACAATGAGCAGTTCTTC
CATSSGTYNEQFF
>few|-|TRBV27|TRBJ2-7
TGTGCCAGCAGTTTATCTCCGTCGGGGGAGCAGTACTTC
CASSLSPSGEQYF
>many|TRBD1|TRBV27|TRBJ1-2
TGTGCCAGCAGTACACGACAGGGGTACTATGGCTACACCTTC
CASSTRQGYYGYTF
>few|TRBD1|TRBV5-1|TRBJ2-7
TGCGCCAGCAGCTACCCATACGACAGGGAAGAGCACGAGCAGTACTTC
CASSYPYDREEHEQYF
>-|-|TRBV7-3|TRBJ2-2
TGTGCCAGCAGCCTGTGGGGAGGCGGGGAGCTGTTTTTT
CASSLWGGGELFF
>few|-|TRBV6-2/TRBV6-3|TRBJ1-5
TGTGCCAGCAGTTACGTGGTCCCGAATCAGCCCCAGCATTTT
CASSYVVPNQPQHF
>-|TRBD1|TRBV7-9|TRBJ2-1
TGTGCCAGCAGCCTGACCCCGGGACAGGGTACACATGAGCAGTTCTTC
CASSLTPGQGTHEQFF
>-|TRBD2|TRBV6-2/TRBV6-3|TRBJ2-7
TGTGCCAGCAGTTACGATGCGGGGGGAGCCTACGAGCAGTACTTC
CASSYDAGGAYEQYF
>-|TRBD1|TRBV4-1|TRBJ2-5
TGCGCCAGCAGCCAAGGGACCTGGGACAGAATCCAAGAGACCCAGTACTTC
CASSQGTWDRIQETQYF
>-|TRBD1|TRBV20-1|TRBJ1-6
TGCAGTGCTAGGGCCCGGGACAGGGCGGTTAATTCACCCCTCCACTTT
CSARARDRAVNSPLHF
>few|-|TRBV3-1|TRBJ1-1
TGTGCCAGCAGCCATGCACGGATCACTGAAGCTTTCTTT
CASSHARITEAFF
>few|TRBD1|TRBV11-2|TRBJ1-2
TGTGCCAGCAGCTCGGACAGGGGTAATGGCTACACCTTC
CASSSDRGNGYTF
>-|-|TRBV6-6|TRBJ2-5
TGTGCCAGCAGGGGTTGGCAGGAGGAGACCCAGTACTTC
CASRGWQEETQYF
>-|-|TRBV6-1|TRBJ2-7
TGTGCCAGCAGCCCCCTGCGTGAAGCGGGCTTATGGGAGCAGTACTTC
CASSPLREAGLWEQYF
>few|-|TRBV20-1|TRBJ2-6
TGCAGTGCTAGAGATCTTTCGGCAGGGCGAAAATACTCTGGGGCCAACGTCCTGACTTTC
CSARDLSAGRKYSGANVLTF
>-|-|TRBV12-3/TRBV12-4|TRBJ2-3
TGTGCCAGCAGCTCTCCGTTGTCCCCAGATACGCAGTATTTT
CASSSPLSPDTQYF
>-|-|TRBV4-1|TRBJ2-5
TGCGCCAGCAGCGTGGGCGTCCAAGAGACCCAGTACTTC
CASSVGVQETQYF
>few|-|TRBV20-1|TRBJ1-4
TGCAGTGCCGATCATGGGCCGGAGGAAAAACTGTTTTTT
CSADHGPEEKLFF
>-|-|TRBV5-1|TRBJ1-1
TGCGCCAGCAGCGGGGGGGCGAGAATGAACACTGAAGCTTTCTTT
CASSGGARMNTEAFF
>-|TRBD1|TRBV5-1|TRBJ1-5
TGCGCCAGCAGCCGAATGGGACAGGATAACACTCGGCAGCCCCAGCATTTT
CASSRMGQDNTRQPQHF